This is a list of T cell receptor beta chains from one sample in a study of T cells after yellow fever vaccination. TCRdb independently ran MiXCR on the 5' RACE reads; one entry per CDR3 protein. The profile shows 45,000 to 60,000 distinct CDR3 sequences, about 5.6% of them singletons. Sequences were derived from PBMCs, either bulk or a sorted T-cell subset (CD4+, CD8+, memory, or dextramer-sorted; not recorded which), sampled on the day of the yellow fever booster vaccination. The receptors derive from a man aged 18 to 35 who received the YFV17D yellow fever vaccine. Both conserved end residues are part of each CDR3. The D gene is left open where the match is weak. Only part of the rows carry a size: once, few, many, or a class if the clone is expanded.

d_gene	v_gene	abundance	j_gene	CDR3aa	CDR3nt
.	TRBV30	few	TRBJ1-1	CAWVATRWTPEAFF	TGTGCCTGGGTCGCTACCCGGTGGACCCCTGAAGCTTTCTTT
.	TRBV10-2	many	TRBJ2-1	CASIPGSLVDNEQFF	TGCGCCAGCATTCCGGGCAGCCTTGTGGACAATGAGCAGTTCTTC
TRBD1	TRBV20-1	many	TRBJ1-1	CSASKSTGGIEAFF	TGCAGTGCTAGTAAGTCGACAGGGGGAATTGAAGCTTTCTTT
.	TRBV29-1	many	TRBJ2-5	CSVEARSSGLGETQYF	TGCAGCGTTGAAGCCCGCTCGTCGGGGCTTGGAGAGACCCAGTACTTC
.	TRBV7-9	.	TRBJ1-2	CASSLDGSFYGYTF	TGTGCCAGCAGCTTAGACGGAAGTTTCTATGGCTACACCTTC
.	TRBV21-1	many	TRBJ2-5	CASSKVWRGAPQETQYF	TGTGCCAGCAGCAAAGTGTGGCGGGGTGCCCCACAAGAGACCCAGTACTTC
TRBD1	TRBV6-6	many	TRBJ1-5	CASSYSDRRGQPQHF	TGTGCCAGCAGTTACTCGGACAGGCGTGGGCAGCCCCAGCATTTT
.	TRBV20-1	many	TRBJ2-7	CSARDQAWDYEQYF	TGCAGTGCTAGAGATCAGGCGTGGGACTACGAGCAGTACTTC
.	TRBV19	.	TRBJ1-1	CASNDWANTEAFF	TGTGCCAGTAATGACTGGGCGAACACTGAAGCTTTCTTT
TRBD2	TRBV20-1	many	TRBJ2-5	CSARDLLNGGGRQETQYF	TGCAGTGCTAGAGATCTCCTCAACGGCGGGGGGAGACAAGAGACCCAGTACTTC
TRBD1	TRBV15	.	TRBJ1-5	CATSRGQGRNQPQHF	TGTGCCACCAGCAGAGGACAGGGGCGAAATCAGCCCCAGCATTTT
.	TRBV19	few	TRBJ1-2	CASSNRGGDYGYTF	TGTGCCAGTAGCAATAGAGGAGGGGACTATGGCTACACCTTC
TRBD2	TRBV4-2	few	TRBJ2-2	CASKGLAGGVTGELFF	TGTGCCAGCAAGGGACTAGCGGGGGGCGTCACCGGGGAGCTGTTTTTT
.	TRBV7-3	many	TRBJ2-2	CASSRGPAGNTGELFF	TGTGCCAGCAGCCGAGGCCCCGCGGGGAACACCGGGGAGCTGTTTTTT
TRBD1	TRBV12-3/TRBV12-4	few	TRBJ1-2	CASSLGTGDGYTF	TGTGCCAGCAGCCTCGGGACAGGGGATGGCTACACCTTC
.	TRBV27	few	TRBJ1-6	CASRRVDSPLHF	TGTGCCAGCAGAAGGGTAGATTCACCCCTCCACTTT
.	TRBV25-1	.	TRBJ2-5	CASSDRRRGYGTQYF	TGTGCCAGCAGTGATCGGCGAAGGGGTTATGGGACCCAGTACTTC
.	TRBV19	.	TRBJ1-5	CASSWGTGYSNQPQHF	TGTGCCAGTAGTTGGGGAACAGGGTATAGCAATCAGCCCCAGCATTTT
.	TRBV7-9	many	TRBJ2-6	CASTQGGSGANVLTF	TGTGCCAGCACCCAGGGGGGCTCTGGGGCCAACGTCCTGACTTTC
.	TRBV12-3/TRBV12-4	few	TRBJ2-6	CASWGGVGGANVLTF	TGTGCCAGTTGGGGTGGGGTAGGTGGGGCCAACGTCCTGACTTTC
TRBD2	TRBV4-2	few	TRBJ2-5	CASSPQRGADLETQYF	TGTGCCAGCAGCCCTCAGCGGGGGGCTGACCTTGAGACCCAGTACTTC
.	TRBV6-6	many	TRBJ2-7	CASSPGAGPDEQYF	TGTGCCAGCAGCCCCGGGGCGGGTCCGGACGAGCAGTACTTC
TRBD1	TRBV4-2	many	TRBJ1-2	CASSQATGGNYGYTF	TGTGCCAGCAGCCAGGCTACAGGGGGCAACTATGGCTACACCTTC
.	TRBV12-3/TRBV12-4	.	TRBJ1-6	CASSGYNSPLHF	TGTGCCAGCAGTGGGTATAATTCACCCCTCCACTTT
TRBD1	TRBV19	.	TRBJ1-1	CASSIRGLTEAFF	TGTGCCAGTAGTATAAGGGGGCTCACTGAAGCTTTCTTT
.	TRBV4-2	.	TRBJ2-1	CASSQNSYNEQFF	TGTGCCAGCAGCCAGAATTCCTACAATGAGCAGTTCTTC
.	TRBV4-3	many	TRBJ2-4	CASSQERVRQSNIQYF	TGCGCCAGCAGCCAAGAGAGGGTCCGGCAGTCAAACATTCAGTACTTC
TRBD2	TRBV12-3/TRBV12-4	few	TRBJ2-3	CASSELRPSGGSSTDTQYF	TGTGCCAGCAGTGAATTGCGCCCTAGCGGGGGGTCTAGCACAGATACGCAGTATTTT
.	TRBV5-1	many	TRBJ2-4	CASSLDIGGKNIQYF	TGCGCCAGCAGCTTGGATATCGGAGGCAAAAACATTCAGTACTTC
.	TRBV7-6	many	TRBJ2-5	CASSLGGVAQQETQYF	TGTGCCAGCAGCTTAGGTGGGGTGGCTCAACAAGAGACCCAGTACTTC
.	TRBV29-1	many	TRBJ2-7	CSVDGQGTRGIYEQYF	TGCAGCGTTGATGGGCAGGGCACGAGGGGGATATACGAGCAGTACTTC
.	TRBV11-2	few	TRBJ2-5	CASSLRAWETQYF	TGTGCCAGCAGCTTACGTGCTTGGGAGACCCAGTACTTC
.	TRBV5-1	few	TRBJ1-1	CASSLGPSGSTEAFF	TGCGCCAGCAGCTTGGGTCCGAGTGGGAGCACTGAAGCTTTCTTT
TRBD2	TRBV5-1	many	TRBJ2-5	CASTSGGREETQYF	TGCGCCAGCACTAGCGGGGGGAGGGAAGAGACCCAGTACTTC
TRBD1	TRBV12-3/TRBV12-4	many	TRBJ2-5	CASSFTGQQETQYF	TGTGCCAGCAGTTTCACGGGACAGCAAGAGACCCAGTACTTC
.	TRBV5-1	few	TRBJ2-2	CASSPLRAGATGELFF	TGCGCCAGCAGCCCGCTCAGGGCGGGGGCGACCGGGGAGCTGTTTTTT
TRBD1	TRBV7-9	.	TRBJ2-4	CASSGGQGLAKNIQYF	TGTGCCAGCAGCGGAGGACAGGGGCTAGCCAAAAACATTCAGTACTTC
.	TRBV4-3	few	TRBJ2-3	CASSQAQGSSTDTQYF	TGCGCCAGCAGCCAAGCTCAGGGAAGTAGCACAGATACGCAGTATTTT
.	TRBV6-5	many	TRBJ1-3	CASSPRAFSGNTIYF	TGTGCCAGCAGTCCCCGTGCGTTCTCTGGAAACACCATATATTTT
TRBD1	TRBV4-3	.	TRBJ1-6	CASSQDGFDRVSSPLHF	TGCGCCAGCAGCCAAGATGGATTCGACAGGGTGTCTTCACCCCTCCACTTT
.	TRBV7-2	many	TRBJ2-4	CASSSPSRGAKNIQYF	TGTGCCAGCAGCTCGCCTAGCCGAGGCGCCAAAAACATTCAGTACTTC